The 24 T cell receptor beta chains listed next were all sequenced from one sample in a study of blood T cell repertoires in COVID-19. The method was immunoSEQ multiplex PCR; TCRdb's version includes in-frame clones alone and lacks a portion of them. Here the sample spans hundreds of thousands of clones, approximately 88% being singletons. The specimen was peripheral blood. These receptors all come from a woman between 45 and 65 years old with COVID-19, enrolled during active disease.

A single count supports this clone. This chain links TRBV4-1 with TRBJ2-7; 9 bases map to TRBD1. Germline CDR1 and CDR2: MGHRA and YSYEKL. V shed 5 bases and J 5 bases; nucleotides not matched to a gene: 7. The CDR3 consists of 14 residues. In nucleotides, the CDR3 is TGCGCCAGCAGCATCCGACAGGGGGTCCACGAGCAGTACTTC. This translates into CASSIRQGVHEQYF.

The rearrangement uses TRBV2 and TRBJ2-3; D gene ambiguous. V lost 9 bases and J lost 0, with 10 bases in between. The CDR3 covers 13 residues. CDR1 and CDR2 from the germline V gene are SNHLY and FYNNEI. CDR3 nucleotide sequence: TGTGCCAGTGGAGACGCAAGCACAGATACGCAGTATTTT. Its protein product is CASGDASTDTQYF.

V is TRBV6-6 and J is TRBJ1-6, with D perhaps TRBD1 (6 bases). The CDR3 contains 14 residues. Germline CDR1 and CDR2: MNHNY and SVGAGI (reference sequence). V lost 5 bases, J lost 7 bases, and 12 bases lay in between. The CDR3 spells CASSTGNDNSPLHF. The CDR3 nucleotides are TGTGCCAGCAGTACAGGGAATGACAATTCACCCCTCCACTTT.

This CDR3 reads CATSRGREAQHF. CDR3 nucleotides: TGTGCCACCAGCAGAGGTAGGGAGGCCCAGCATTTT. This chain uses TRBV15 with TRBJ1-5, with no clear D. This CDR3 contains 12 residues. Trimming shortened V by 1 base and J by 11 bases, and 9 bases separated the two germline ends. Germline lookup yields CDR1 LNHNV and CDR2 YYDKDF (reference sequence).

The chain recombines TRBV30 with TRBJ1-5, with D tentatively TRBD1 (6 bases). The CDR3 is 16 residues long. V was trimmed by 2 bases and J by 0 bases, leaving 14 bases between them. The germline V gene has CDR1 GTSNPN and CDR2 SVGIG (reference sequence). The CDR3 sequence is CAWSHLQGISNQPQHF. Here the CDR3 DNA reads TGTGCCTGGAGTCATCTACAGGGTATTAGCAATCAGCCCCAGCATTTT.

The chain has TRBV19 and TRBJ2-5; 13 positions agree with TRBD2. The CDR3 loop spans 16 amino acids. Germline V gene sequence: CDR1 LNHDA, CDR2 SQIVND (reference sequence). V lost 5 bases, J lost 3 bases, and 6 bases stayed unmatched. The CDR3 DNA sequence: TGTGCCAGTAGTGCATCACTAGCGGGGGGGAAAGAGACCCAGTACTTC. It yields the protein CASSASLAGGKETQYF. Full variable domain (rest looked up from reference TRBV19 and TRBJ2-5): DGGITQSPKYLFRKEGQNVTLSCEQNLNHDAMYWYRQDPGQGLRLIYYSQIVNDFQKGDIAEGYSVSREKKESFPLTVTSAQKNPTAFYLCASSASLAGGKETQYFGPGTRLLVL.

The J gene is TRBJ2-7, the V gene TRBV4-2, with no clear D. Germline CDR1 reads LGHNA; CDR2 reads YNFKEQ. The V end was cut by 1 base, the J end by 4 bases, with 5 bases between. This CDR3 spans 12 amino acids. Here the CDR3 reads CASSQGAYEQYF. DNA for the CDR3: TGTGCCAGCAGCCAAGGAGCGTACGAGCAGTACTTC.

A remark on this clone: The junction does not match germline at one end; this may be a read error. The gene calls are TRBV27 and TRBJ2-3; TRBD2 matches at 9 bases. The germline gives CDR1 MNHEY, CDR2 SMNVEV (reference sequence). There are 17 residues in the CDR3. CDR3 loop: CASSSLRLADSTYTQYF. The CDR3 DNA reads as TGTGCCAGCAGTTCATTAAGACTAGCGGATAGCACATATACGCAGTATTTT.

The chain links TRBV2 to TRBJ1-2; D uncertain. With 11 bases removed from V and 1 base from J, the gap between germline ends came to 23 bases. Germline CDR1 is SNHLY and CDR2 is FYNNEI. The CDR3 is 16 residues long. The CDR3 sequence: CAYRLRADPFNYGYTF. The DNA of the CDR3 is TGTGCCTACAGACTGAGGGCGGATCCTTTTAACTATGGCTACACCTTC.

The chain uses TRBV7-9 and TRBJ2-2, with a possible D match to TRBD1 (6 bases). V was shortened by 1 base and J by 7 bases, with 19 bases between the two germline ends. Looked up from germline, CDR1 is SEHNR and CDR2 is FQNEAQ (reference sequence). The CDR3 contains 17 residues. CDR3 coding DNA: TGTGCCAGCAGCTTAGTCCCCCATATATCAGGGGTCGGGGAGCTGTTTTTT. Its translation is CASSLVPHISGVGELFF.

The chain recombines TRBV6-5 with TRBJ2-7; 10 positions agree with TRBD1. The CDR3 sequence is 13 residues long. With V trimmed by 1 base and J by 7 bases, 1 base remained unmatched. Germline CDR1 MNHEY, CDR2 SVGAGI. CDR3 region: CASSYWTGGEQYF. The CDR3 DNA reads TGTGCCAGCAGTTACTGGACAGGGGGAGAGCAGTACTTC.

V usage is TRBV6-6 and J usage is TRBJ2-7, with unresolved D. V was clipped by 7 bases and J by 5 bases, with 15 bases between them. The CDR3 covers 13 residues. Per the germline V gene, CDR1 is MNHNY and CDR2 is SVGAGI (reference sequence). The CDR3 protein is CASTNSPLNEQYF. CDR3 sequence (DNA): TGTGCCAGCACAAACTCCCCATTAAACGAGCAGTACTTC.

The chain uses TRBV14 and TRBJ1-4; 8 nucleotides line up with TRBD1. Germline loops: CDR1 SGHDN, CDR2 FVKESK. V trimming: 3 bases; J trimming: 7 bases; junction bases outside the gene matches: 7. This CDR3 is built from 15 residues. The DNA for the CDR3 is TGTGCCAGCAGCCAGCGGGACAGGAGGGTTGAAAAACTGTTTTTT. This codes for CASSQRDRRVEKLFF.

The CDR3 loop reads CASRPQGNTGELFF. Here the CDR3 DNA reads TGTGCCAGTAGACCACAGGGTAACACCGGGGAGCTGTTTTTT. The V call is TRBV19, the J call TRBJ2-2; TRBD1 is a possible D gene (6 bases). The CDR3 runs to 14 residues. CDR1 and CDR2 (germline): LNHDA, SQIVND (reference sequence). V shed 6 bases and J shed 2 bases, with 10 bases lying between them.

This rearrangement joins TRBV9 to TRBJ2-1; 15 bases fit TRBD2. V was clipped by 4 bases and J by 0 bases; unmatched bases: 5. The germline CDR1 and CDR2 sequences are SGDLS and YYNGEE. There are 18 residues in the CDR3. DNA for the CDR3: TGTGCCAGCAGCACGGGACTAGCGGGGGGACCCTCCTACAATGAGCAGTTCTTC. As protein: CASSTGLAGGPSYNEQFF.

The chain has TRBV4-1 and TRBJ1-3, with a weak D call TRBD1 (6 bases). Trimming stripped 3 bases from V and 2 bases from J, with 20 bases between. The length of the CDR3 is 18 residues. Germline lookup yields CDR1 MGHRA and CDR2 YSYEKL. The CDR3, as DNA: TGCGCCAGCAGCCATCGATCGGAGAGGGGGTTTCCTGGAAACACCATATATTTT. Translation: CASSHRSERGFPGNTIYF.

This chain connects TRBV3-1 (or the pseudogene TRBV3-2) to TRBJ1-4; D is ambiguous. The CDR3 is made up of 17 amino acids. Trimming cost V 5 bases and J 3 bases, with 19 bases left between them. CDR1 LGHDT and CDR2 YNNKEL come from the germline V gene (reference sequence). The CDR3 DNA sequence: TGTGCCAGCAGCGCCCGAACGAGTTCGTCCCCTAATGAAAAACTGTTTTTT. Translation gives CASSARTSSSPNEKLFF.

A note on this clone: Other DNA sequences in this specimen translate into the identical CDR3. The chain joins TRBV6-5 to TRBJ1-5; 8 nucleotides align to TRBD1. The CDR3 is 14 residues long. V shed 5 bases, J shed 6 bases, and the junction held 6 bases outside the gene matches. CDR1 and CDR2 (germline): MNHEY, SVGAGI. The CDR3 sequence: CASSPDRGGQPQHF. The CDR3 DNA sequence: TGTGCCAGCAGTCCAGACAGGGGCGGTCAGCCCCAGCATTTT.

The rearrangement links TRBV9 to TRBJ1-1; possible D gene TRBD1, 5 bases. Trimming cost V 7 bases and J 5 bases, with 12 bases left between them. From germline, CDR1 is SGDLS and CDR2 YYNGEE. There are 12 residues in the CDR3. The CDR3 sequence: CASRGVGTEAFF. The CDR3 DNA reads TGTGCCAGCCGGGGGGTTGGAACTGAAGCTTTCTTT.

CDR3 in DNA: TGTGCCAGCAGCCGCCGGGGTGGACGGGCCTATCAGCCCCAGCATTTT. It encodes CASSRRGGRAYQPQHF. The chain links TRBV5-8 to TRBJ1-5; unclear D gene. The germline gives CDR1 SGHTS, CDR2 YDEGEE. Trimming cost V 4 bases and J 5 bases, with 19 bases left between them. The CDR3 is made up of 16 amino acids.

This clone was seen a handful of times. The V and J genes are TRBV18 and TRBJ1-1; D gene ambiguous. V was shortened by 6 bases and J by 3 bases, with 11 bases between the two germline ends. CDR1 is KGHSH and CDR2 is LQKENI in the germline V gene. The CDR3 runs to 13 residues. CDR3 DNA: TGTGCCAGCTCGGCATCTCGGGACACTGAAGCTTTCTTT. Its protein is CASSASRDTEAFF.

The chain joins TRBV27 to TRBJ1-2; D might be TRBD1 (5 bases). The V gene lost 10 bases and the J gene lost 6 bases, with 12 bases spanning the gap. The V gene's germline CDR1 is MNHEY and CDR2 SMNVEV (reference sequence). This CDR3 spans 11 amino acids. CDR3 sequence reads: CATYGGDGYTF. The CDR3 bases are TGTGCCACTTACGGGGGGGATGGCTACACCTTC.

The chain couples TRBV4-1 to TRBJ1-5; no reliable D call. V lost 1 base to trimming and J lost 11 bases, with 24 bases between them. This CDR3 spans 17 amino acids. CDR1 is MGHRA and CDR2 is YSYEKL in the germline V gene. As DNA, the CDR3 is TGCGCCAGCAGCCAAGGGTACGGGAACAGCGGGTCTAAGGCCCAGCATTTT. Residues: CASSQGYGNSGSKAQHF.

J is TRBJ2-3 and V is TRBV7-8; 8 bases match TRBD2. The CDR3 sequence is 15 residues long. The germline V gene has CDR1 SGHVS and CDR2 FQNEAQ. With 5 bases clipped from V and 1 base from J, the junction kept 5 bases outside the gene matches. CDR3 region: CASSQRGPRTDTQYF. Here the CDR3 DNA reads TGTGCCAGCAGCCAGCGGGGGCCCCGCACAGATACGCAGTATTTT.